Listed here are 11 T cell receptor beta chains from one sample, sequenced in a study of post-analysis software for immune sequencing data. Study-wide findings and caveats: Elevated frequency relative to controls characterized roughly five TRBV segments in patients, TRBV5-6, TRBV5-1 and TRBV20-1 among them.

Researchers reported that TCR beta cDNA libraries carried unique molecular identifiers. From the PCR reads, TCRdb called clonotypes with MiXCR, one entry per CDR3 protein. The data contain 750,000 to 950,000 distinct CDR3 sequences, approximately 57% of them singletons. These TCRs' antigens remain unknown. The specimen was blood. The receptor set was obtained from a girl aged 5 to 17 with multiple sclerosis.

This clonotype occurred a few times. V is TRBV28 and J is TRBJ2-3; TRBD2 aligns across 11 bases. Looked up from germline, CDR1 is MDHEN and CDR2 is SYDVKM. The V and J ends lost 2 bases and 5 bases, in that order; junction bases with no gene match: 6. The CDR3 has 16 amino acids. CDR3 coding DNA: TGTGCCAGCAGTTTAAACCTAGCGGGAGGTCGAGATACGCAGTATTTT. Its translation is CASSLNLAGGRDTQYF.

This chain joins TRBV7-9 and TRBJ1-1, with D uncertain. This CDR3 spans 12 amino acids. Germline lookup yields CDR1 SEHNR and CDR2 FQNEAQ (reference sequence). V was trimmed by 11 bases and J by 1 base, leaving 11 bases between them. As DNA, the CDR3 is TGTGCCGGGGTTCGGGCGAACACTGAAGCTTTCTTT. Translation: CAGVRANTEAFF.

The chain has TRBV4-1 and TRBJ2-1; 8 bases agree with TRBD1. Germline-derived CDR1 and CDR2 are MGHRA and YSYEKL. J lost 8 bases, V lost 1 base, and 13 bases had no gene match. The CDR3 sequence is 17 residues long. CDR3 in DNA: TGCGCCAGCAGCCAAGTAATTCGGACAGGGTTCGCCCATGAGCAGTTCTTC. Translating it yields CASSQVIRTGFAHEQFF.

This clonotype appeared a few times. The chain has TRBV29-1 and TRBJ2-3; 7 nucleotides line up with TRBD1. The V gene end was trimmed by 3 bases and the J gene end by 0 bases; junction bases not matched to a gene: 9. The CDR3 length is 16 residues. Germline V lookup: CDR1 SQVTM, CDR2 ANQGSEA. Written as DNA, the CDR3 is TGCAGCGTTGACCCCGACAGGGCCCTTAGCACAGATACGCAGTATTTT. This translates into CSVDPDRALSTDTQYF.

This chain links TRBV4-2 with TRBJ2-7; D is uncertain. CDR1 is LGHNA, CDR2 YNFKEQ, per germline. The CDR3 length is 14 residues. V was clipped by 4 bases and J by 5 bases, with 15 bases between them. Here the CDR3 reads CASSPASPKDEQYF. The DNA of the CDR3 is TGTGCCAGCAGCCCAGCGTCGCCGAAGGACGAGCAGTACTTC.

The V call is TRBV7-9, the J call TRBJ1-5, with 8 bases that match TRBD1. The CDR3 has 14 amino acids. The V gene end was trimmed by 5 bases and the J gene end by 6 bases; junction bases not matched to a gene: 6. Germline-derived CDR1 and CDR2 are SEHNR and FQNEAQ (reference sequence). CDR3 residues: CASSIGQGGQPQHF. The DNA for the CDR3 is TGTGCCAGCAGCATCGGACAGGGTGGTCAGCCCCAGCATTTT.

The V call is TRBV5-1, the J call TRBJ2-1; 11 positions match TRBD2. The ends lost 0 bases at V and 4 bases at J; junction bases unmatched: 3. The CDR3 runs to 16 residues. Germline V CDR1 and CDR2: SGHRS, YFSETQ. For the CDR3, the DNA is TGCGCCAGCAGCTTGGAGAGACTAGCGGGATACAATGAGCAGTTCTTC. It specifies CASSLERLAGYNEQFF.

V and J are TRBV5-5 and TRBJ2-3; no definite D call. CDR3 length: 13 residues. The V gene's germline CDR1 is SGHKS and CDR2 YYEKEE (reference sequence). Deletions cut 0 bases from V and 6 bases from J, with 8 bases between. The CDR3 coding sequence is TGTGCCAGCAGCTTGGCCCCCCTTGATACGCAGTATTTT. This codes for CASSLAPLDTQYF.

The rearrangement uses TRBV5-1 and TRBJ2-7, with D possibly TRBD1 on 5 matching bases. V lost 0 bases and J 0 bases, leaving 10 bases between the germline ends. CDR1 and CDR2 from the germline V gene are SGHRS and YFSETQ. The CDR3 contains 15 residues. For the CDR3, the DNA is TGCGCCAGCAGCTTGGGACAGCAGAGCTCCTACGAGCAGTACTTC. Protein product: CASSLGQQSSYEQYF.

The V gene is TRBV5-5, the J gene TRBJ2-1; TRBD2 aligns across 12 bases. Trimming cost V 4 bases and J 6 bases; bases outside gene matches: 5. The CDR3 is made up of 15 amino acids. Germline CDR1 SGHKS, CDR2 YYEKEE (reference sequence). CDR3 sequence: CASSEGLAGFNEQFF. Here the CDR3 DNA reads TGTGCCAGCAGCGAAGGACTAGCGGGGTTCAATGAGCAGTTCTTC.

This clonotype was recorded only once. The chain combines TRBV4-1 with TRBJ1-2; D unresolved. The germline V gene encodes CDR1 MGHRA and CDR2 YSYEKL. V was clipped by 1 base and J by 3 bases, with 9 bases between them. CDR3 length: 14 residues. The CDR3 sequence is CASSQVATDYGYTF. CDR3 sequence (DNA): TGCGCCAGCAGCCAAGTGGCAACGGACTATGGCTACACCTTC.